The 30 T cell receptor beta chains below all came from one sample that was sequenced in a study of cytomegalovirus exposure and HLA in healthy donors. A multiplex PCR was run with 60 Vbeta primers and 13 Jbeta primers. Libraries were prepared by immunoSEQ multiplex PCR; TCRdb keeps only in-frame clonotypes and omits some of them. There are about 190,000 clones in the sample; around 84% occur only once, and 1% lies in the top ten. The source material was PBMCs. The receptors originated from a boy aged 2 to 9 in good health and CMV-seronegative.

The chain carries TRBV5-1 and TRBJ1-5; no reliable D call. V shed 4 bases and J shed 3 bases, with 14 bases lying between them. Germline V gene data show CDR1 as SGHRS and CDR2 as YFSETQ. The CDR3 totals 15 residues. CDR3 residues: CASSPGGQTNQPQHF. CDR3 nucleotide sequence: TGCGCCAGCAGCCCCGGAGGGCAGACCAATCAGCCCCAGCATTTT.

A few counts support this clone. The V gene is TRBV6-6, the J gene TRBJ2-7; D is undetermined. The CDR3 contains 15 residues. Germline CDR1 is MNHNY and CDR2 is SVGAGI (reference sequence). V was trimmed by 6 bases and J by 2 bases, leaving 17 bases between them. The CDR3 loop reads CASSLTPMAPYEQYV. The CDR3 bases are TGTGCCAGCAGCCTGACACCCATGGCCCCCTACGAGCAGTACGTC.

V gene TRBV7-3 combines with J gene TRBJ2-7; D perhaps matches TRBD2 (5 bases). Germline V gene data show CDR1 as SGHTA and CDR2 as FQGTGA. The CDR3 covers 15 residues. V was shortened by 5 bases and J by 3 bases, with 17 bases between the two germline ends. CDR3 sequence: CASSKDGLHDYEQYF. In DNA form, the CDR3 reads TGTGCCAGCAGCAAAGACGGACTTCATGACTACGAGCAGTACTTC. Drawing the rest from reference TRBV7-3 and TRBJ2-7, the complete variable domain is GAGVSQTPSNKVTEKGKYVELRCDPISGHTALYWYRQSLGQGPEFLIYFQGTGAADDSGLPNDRFFAVRPEGSVSTLKIQRTERGDSAVYLCASSKDGLHDYEQYFGPGTRLTVT.

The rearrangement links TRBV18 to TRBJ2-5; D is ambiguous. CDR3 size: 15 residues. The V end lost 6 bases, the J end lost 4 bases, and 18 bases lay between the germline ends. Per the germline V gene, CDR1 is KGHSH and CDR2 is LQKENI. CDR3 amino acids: CASSRKLGARETQYF. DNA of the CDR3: TGTGCCAGCTCCCGAAAACTCGGAGCCCGAGAGACCCAGTACTTC.

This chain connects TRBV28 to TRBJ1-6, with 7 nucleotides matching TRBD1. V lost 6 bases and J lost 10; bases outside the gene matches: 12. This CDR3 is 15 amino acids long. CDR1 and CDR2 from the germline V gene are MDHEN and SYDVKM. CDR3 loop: CASSPLYRGASPLHF. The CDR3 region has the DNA TGTGCCAGCAGCCCATTGTACAGGGGAGCCTCACCCCTCCACTTT.

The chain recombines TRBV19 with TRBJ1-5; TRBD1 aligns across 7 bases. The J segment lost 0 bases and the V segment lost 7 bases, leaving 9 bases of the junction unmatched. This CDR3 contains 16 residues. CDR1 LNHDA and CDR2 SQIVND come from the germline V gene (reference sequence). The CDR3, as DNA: TGTGCCAGTATTGGACCGAGGGGGCTTAGCAATCAGCCCCAGCATTTT. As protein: CASIGPRGLSNQPQHF.

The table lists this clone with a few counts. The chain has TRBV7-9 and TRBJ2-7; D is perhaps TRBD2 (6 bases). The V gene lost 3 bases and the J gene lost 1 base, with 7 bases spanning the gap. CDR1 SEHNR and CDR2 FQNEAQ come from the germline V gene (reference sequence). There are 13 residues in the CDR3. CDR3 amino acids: CASSFGGSYEQYV. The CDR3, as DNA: TGTGCCAGCAGCTTTGGGGGGTCCTACGAGCAGTACGTC.

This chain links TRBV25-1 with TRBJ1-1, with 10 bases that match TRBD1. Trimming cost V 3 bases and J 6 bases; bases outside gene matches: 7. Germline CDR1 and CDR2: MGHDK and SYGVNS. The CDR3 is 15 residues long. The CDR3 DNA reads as TGTGCCAGCAGTGACCACCGAGGGACAGGGGCTGAAGCTTTCTTT. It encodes CASSDHRGTGAEAFF.

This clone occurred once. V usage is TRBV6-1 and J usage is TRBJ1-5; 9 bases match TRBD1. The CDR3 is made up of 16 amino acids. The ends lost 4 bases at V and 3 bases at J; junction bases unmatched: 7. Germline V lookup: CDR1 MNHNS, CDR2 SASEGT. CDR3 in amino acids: CASSAPGQGNNQPQHF. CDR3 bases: TGTGCCAGCAGTGCCCCTGGACAGGGGAACAATCAGCCCCAGCATTTT.

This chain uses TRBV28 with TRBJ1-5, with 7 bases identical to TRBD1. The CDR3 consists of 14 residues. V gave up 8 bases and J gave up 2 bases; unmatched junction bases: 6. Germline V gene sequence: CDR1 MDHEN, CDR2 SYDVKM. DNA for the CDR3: TGTGCCAGCTACAGGGGTTTGGGCAATCAGCCCCAGCATTTT. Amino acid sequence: CASYRGLGNQPQHF. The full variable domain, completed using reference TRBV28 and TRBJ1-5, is DVKVTQSSRYLVKRTGEKVFLECVQDMDHENMFWYRQDPGLGLRLIYFSYDVKMKEKGDIPEGYSVSREKKERFSLILESASTNQTSMYLCASYRGLGNQPQHFGDGTRLSIL.

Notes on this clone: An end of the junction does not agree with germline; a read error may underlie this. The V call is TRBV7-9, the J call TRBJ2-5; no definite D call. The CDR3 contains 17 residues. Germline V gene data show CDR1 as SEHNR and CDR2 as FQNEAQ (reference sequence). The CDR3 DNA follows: TGTTCCAGCAGCTTATTCTCCGCGGTAACAATCCAAGAGACCCAGTACTTC. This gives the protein CSSSLFSAVTIQETQYF.

In DNA, the CDR3 is TGTGCCAGCAGTTACGGGGGGGGGAGGGAGGCCCGGAATTCTTTGAGGGGCTACACCTTC. Translated, it gives CASSYGGGREARNSLRGYTF. This sequence joins TRBV28 and TRBJ1-2; TRBD1 is a possible D gene (5 bases). This CDR3 is 20 amino acids long. Trimming removed 4 bases from V and 8 bases from J, with 35 bases in between. The germline CDR1 and CDR2 sequences are MDHEN and SYDVKM.

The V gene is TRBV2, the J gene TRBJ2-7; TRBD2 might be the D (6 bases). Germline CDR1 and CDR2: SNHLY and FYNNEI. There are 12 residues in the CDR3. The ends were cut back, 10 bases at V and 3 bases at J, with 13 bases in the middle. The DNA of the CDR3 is TGTGCCATACTCCGGGAGCACTACGAGCAGTACGTC. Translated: CAILREHYEQYV.

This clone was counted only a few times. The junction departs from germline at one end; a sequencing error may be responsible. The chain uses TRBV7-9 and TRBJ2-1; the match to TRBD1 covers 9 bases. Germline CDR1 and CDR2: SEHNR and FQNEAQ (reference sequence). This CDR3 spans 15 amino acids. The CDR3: CASTPSAGDREISLF. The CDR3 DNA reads TGTGCCAGCACCCCCAGCGCGGGGGACAGGGAAATTTCGCTCTTC.

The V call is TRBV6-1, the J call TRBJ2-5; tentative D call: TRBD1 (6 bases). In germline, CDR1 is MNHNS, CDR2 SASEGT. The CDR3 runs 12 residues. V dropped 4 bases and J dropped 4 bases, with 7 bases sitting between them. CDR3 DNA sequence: TGTGCCAGCAGTGCCAGGGGAGAGACCCAGTACTTC. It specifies CASSARGETQYF.

The CDR3 nucleotides are TGTGCCTGGAGCGGAAGGGGCGGGAGGACACACAATGAGCAGTTCTTC. The encoded protein is CAWSGRGGRTHNEQFF. This chain uses TRBV30 with TRBJ2-1; 8 bases line up with TRBD2. V gave up 3 bases and J gave up 5 bases; unmatched junction bases: 12. The CDR3 runs 16 residues. Germline-derived CDR1 and CDR2 are GTSNPN and SVGIG (reference sequence).

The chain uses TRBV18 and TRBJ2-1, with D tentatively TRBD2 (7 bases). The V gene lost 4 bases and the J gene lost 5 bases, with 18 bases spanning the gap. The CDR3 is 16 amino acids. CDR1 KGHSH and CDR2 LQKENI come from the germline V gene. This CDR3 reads CASSRLSGGLHNEQFF. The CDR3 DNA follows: TGTGCCAGCTCACGACTGTCGGGGGGCCTTCACAATGAGCAGTTCTTC.

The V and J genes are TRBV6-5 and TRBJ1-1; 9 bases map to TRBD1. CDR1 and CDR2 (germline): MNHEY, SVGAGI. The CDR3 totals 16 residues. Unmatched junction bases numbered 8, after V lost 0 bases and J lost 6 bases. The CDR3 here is CASSYSRTGVWAEAFF. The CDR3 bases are TGTGCCAGCAGTTACTCCCGGACAGGGGTATGGGCTGAAGCTTTCTTT.

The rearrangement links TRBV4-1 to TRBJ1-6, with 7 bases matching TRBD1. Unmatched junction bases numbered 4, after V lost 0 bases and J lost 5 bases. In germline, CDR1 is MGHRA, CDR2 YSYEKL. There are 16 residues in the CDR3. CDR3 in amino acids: CASSQEFQGDNSPLHF. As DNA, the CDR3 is TGCGCCAGCAGCCAAGAGTTTCAGGGGGATAATTCACCCCTCCACTTT.

Here the CDR3 DNA reads TGTGCCAGTAGTCCGGGGACAGGGGGTAATCAGCCCCAGCATTTT. It yields the protein CASSPGTGGNQPQHF. The genes are TRBV19 and TRBJ1-5; 11 positions agree with TRBD1. Germline loops: CDR1 LNHDA, CDR2 SQIVND (reference sequence). The V gene end was trimmed by 5 bases and the J gene end by 4 bases; junction bases not matched to a gene: 4. The CDR3 consists of 15 residues.

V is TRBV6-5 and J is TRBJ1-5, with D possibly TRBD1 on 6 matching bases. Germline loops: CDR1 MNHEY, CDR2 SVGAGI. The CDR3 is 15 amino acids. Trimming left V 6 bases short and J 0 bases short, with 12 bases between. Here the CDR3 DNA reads TGTGCCAGCAGAGGACAGCTTCATAGCAATCAGCCCCAGCATTTT. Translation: CASRGQLHSNQPQHF.

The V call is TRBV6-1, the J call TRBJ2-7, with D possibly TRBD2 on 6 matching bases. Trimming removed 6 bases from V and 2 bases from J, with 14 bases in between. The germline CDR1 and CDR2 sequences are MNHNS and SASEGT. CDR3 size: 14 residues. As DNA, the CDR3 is TGTGCCAGCAGCGCGCTGGCGGGGCCCTACGAGCAGTACTTC. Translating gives CASSALAGPYEQYF.

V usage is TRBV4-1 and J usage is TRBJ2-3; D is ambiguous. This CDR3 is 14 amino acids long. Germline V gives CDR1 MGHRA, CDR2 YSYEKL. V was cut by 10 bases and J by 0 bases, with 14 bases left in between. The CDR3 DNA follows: TGCGCCATCGCACGCCCCGGTAGCACAGATACGCAGTATTTT. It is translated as CAIARPGSTDTQYF.

The CDR3 here is CASSAGGSGNTIYF. For the CDR3, the DNA is TGTGCCAGCAGCGCGGGCGGCTCTGGAAACACCATATATTTT. The rearrangement links TRBV7-8 to TRBJ1-3; D not resolved. With 5 bases removed from V and 0 bases from J, the gap between germline ends came to 8 bases. Germline assignment: CDR1 SGHVS and CDR2 FQNEAQ. The CDR3 covers 14 residues.

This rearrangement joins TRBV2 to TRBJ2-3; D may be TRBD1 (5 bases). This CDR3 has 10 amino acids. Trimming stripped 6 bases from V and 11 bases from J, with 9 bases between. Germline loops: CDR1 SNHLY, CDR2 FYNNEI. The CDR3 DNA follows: TGTGCCAGCAGGACAGTCGGGCAGTATTTT. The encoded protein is CASRTVGQYF.

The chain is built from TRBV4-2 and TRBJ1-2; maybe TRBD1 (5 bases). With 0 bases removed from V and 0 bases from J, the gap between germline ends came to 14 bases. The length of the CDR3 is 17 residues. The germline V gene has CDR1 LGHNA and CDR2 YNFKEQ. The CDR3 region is CASSQDQGRQTNYGYTF. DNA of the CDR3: TGTGCCAGCAGCCAAGATCAGGGCAGGCAGACTAACTATGGCTACACCTTC.

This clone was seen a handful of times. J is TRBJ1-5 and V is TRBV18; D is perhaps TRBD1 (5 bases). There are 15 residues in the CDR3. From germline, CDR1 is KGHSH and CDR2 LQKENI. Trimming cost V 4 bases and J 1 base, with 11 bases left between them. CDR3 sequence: CASSRSGESNQPQHF. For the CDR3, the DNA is TGTGCCAGCTCACGTTCGGGGGAGAGCAATCAGCCCCAGCATTTT.

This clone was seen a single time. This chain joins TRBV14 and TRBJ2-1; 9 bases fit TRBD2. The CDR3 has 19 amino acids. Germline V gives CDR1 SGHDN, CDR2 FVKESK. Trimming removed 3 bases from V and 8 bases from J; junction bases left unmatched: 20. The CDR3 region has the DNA TGTGCCAGCAGCCATCTCTCCCTCTTAGCGGGGGCAAAAGGGGATGAGCAGTTCTTC. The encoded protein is CASSHLSLLAGAKGDEQFF. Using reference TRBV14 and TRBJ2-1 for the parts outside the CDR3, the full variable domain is EAGVTQFPSHSVIEKGQTVTLRCDPISGHDNLYWYRRVMGKEIKFLLHFVKESKQDESGMPNNRFLAERTGGTYSTLKVQPAELEDSGVYFCASSHLSLLAGAKGDEQFFGPGTRLTVL.

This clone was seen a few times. As DNA, the CDR3 is TGTGCCAGCATCTCAAGGGAGGGCTACACCTTC. Its protein is CASISREGYTF. The J gene is TRBJ1-2, the V gene TRBV6-4; the D is unclear. The CDR3 length is 11 residues. The V end lost 7 bases, the J end lost 8 bases, and 11 bases lay between the germline ends. The germline V gene has CDR1 MRHNA and CDR2 SNTAGT.

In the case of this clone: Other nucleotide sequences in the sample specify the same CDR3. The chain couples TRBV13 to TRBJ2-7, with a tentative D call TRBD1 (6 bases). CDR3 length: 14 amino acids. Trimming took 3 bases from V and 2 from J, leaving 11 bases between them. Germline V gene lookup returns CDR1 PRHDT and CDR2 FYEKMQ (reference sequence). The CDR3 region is CASSLGDKAYEQYV. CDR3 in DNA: TGTGCCAGCAGCTTGGGGGACAAAGCCTACGAGCAGTACGTC.